The table lists the clone carrying this TCR beta chain with a few counts. The PCR made use of 60 Vbeta and 13 Jbeta primers. The table came from immunoSEQ multiplex PCR; TCRdb's copy has only in-frame clones and leaves some out. The data hold 99,000 or so clones, with 70% to 80% observed a single time. This record belongs to a study of cytomegalovirus exposure and HLA in healthy donors. Germline V gene lookup returns CDR1 LGHNA and CDR2 YSLEER. Trimming pared 1 base from V and 8 bases from J, leaving 12 bases between. The CDR3 spans 14 residues. This chain joins TRBV4-3 and TRBJ2-1; no clear D. The source material was PBMCs. This sequence originates from a young man in good health and CMV-seronegative. CDR3 region: CASSQVGPVHEQFF. The CDR3 DNA is TGCGCCAGCAGCCAAGTGGGCCCGGTCCATGAGCAGTTCTTC.